The 29 T cell receptor beta chains below were found in one sample sequenced in a study of Ad26.COV2.S vaccination and SARS-CoV-2 variants. The treatment: 19 received Ad26.COV2.S at low or high dose, single or two shots; several received placebo; per-sample allocation not given. Collection of the samples took place on day 63 after the first injection of vaccine or placebo. Only in-frame clones appear in the TCRdb table, and some are missing; sequencing was by immunoSEQ multiplex PCR. The profile shows 400,000 to 450,000 clones, around 92% of them singletons. Sequences were derived from peripheral blood, sampled in a trial of Ad26.COV2.S vaccine versus placebo. The receptors here all came from a person between 18 and 60 years old who received the Ad26.COV2.S COVID-19 vaccine or a placebo.

This chain uses TRBV9 with TRBJ1-2; D gene ambiguous. Germline CDR1 is SGDLS and CDR2 is YYNGEE. The CDR3 loop spans 13 amino acids. The ends were cut back, 5 bases at V and 2 bases at J, with 10 bases in the middle. This CDR3 reads CASSHPANYGYTF. The DNA for the CDR3 is TGTGCCAGCAGTCACCCGGCAAACTATGGCTACACCTTC.

This chain joins TRBV7-8 and TRBJ2-7; the D call may be TRBD1 or TRBD2 (6 bases each). This CDR3 is built from 17 residues. Germline CDR1 is SGHVS and CDR2 is FQNEAQ. V lost 5 bases to trimming and J lost 2 bases, with 22 bases between them. In DNA, the CDR3 is TGTGCCAGCAGCCTCGGGGGCAGGCCACCGGTGCCCTACGAGCAGTACTTC. It specifies CASSLGGRPPVPYEQYF.

V and J are TRBV6-5 and TRBJ1-2; a possible D gene is TRBD1 (6 bases). V lost 6 bases, J lost 6 bases, and 14 bases lay in between. Germline V gene lookup returns CDR1 MNHEY and CDR2 SVGAGI. There are 13 residues in the CDR3. CDR3 DNA: TGTGCCAGCAGATCAGGGGAGGTAGATGGCTACACCTTC. It translates to CASRSGEVDGYTF.

The sample holds one count of this clone. The gene calls are TRBV13 and TRBJ2-7; a weak D match, TRBD1 (7 bases). CDR3 length: 18 amino acids. Between the trimmed V and J ends, which lost 2 bases and 4 bases, there was a span of 24 bases. Per the germline V gene, CDR1 is PRHDT and CDR2 is FYEKMQ (reference sequence). The CDR3 sequence is CASSLYCRGPTGTYEQYF. CDR3 DNA: TGTGCCAGCAGCTTATATTGCCGGGGACCGACAGGGACTTACGAGCAGTACTTC.

The chain links TRBV7-2 to TRBJ2-2; 7 bases fit TRBD2. The CDR3 is 15 residues long. Trimming at V came to 5 bases and at J to 1 base, leaving 4 bases not matched to a gene. Germline V gives CDR1 SGHTA, CDR2 FQGNSA. The CDR3 spells CASSPLAVNTGELFF. For the CDR3, the DNA is TGTGCCAGCAGCCCCCTAGCGGTGAACACCGGGGAGCTGTTTTTT.

This clone came up once. This rearrangement joins TRBV7-8 to TRBJ2-2; maybe TRBD1 (5 bases). The CDR3 is made up of 16 amino acids. The V gene's germline CDR1 is SGHVS and CDR2 FQNEAQ. Trimming took off 5 bases at V and 5 bases at J, with 18 bases between the two ends. The CDR3 is CASSPTRVTQTGELFF. The CDR3 coding sequence is TGTGCCAGCAGCCCCACCAGGGTCACGCAAACCGGGGAGCTGTTTTTT.

The chain carries TRBV7-2 and TRBJ2-7; 10 nucleotides line up with TRBD1. Germline assignment: CDR1 SGHTA and CDR2 FQGNSA. The V and J ends lost 3 bases and 3 bases, in that order; junction bases with no gene match: 2. The length of the CDR3 is 14 residues. CDR3 protein: CASSFWTGGYEQYF. The CDR3, as DNA: TGTGCCAGCAGCTTTTGGACAGGGGGCTACGAGCAGTACTTC.

This clone was seen only once. V gene TRBV7-9 combines with J gene TRBJ2-7; D uncertain. The V end lost 0 bases, the J end lost 6 bases, and 6 bases lay between the germline ends. In germline, CDR1 is SEHNR, CDR2 FQNEAQ (reference sequence). The CDR3 consists of 12 residues. CDR3 nucleotides: TGTGCCAGCAGCTTAGCATGGCCCGAGCAGTACTTC. It encodes CASSLAWPEQYF.

The chain couples TRBV28 to TRBJ2-1; D is uncertain. CDR1 and CDR2 from the germline V gene are MDHEN and SYDVKM. The V end was cut by 5 bases, the J end by 12 bases, with 14 bases between. The length of the CDR3 is 12 residues. CDR3 loop: CASSAGRQGQFF. DNA of the CDR3: TGTGCCAGCAGTGCCGGACGGCAAGGGCAGTTCTTC. The variable domain in full, completed from reference TRBV28 and TRBJ2-1, reads DVKVTQSSRYLVKRTGEKVFLECVQDMDHENMFWYRQDPGLGLRLIYFSYDVKMKEKGDIPEGYSVSREKKERFSLILESASTNQTSMYLCASSAGRQGQFFGPGTRLTVL.

The chain uses TRBV3-1 (or the pseudogene TRBV3-2) and TRBJ2-7; D remains ambiguous. Germline values: CDR1 LGHDT, CDR2 YNNKEL (reference sequence). V shed 0 bases and J shed 2 bases, with 8 bases lying between them. This CDR3 is built from 14 residues. The CDR3 region is CASSQEPVPYEQYF. CDR3 bases: TGTGCCAGCAGCCAAGAACCAGTACCCTACGAGCAGTACTTC.

The chain has TRBV20-1 and TRBJ2-7; no firm D call. V lost 6 bases and J lost 5, with 8 bases in between. Germline values: CDR1 DFQATT, CDR2 SNEGSKA (reference sequence). The CDR3 sequence is 10 residues long. CDR3 protein: CSARRDEQYF. The CDR3 nucleotides read TGCAGTGCGCGCCGGGACGAGCAGTACTTC.

The rearrangement uses TRBV6-5 and TRBJ2-2, with a tentative D call TRBD1 (5 bases). The CDR3 has 15 amino acids. CDR1 and CDR2 (germline): MNHEY, SVGAGI. V was cut by 5 bases and J by 3 bases, with 13 bases left in between. CDR3 sequence (DNA): TGTGCCAGCAGTCGAGTAGGGGCAGACACCGGGGAGCTGTTTTTT. Translating gives CASSRVGADTGELFF.

J is TRBJ1-4 and V is TRBV5-6, with D perhaps matching TRBD1 (5 bases). This CDR3 comprises 17 residues. Germline CDR1 and CDR2: SGHDT and YYEEEE. The ends were cut back, 3 bases at V and 0 bases at J, with 15 bases in the middle. The CDR3 spells CASSYRRGRTTNEKLFF. The CDR3 region has the DNA TGTGCCAGCAGCTACAGGCGCGGGAGAACAACTAATGAAAAACTGTTTTTT.

V gene TRBV20-1 combines with J gene TRBJ1-5; no reliable D call. Germline CDR1 reads DFQATT; CDR2 reads SNEGSKA (reference sequence). The CDR3 spans 14 residues. V shed 3 bases and J shed 0 bases, with 9 bases lying between them. The CDR3 reads CSASSSHSNQPQHF. The CDR3 nucleotides read TGCAGTGCTAGTTCCAGTCATAGCAATCAGCCCCAGCATTTT.

The J gene is TRBJ2-3, the V gene TRBV7-9; possible D gene TRBD2, 6 bases. V was shortened by 5 bases and J by 2 bases, with 14 bases between the two germline ends. This CDR3 region has 15 residues. Germline loops: CDR1 SEHNR, CDR2 FQNEAQ (reference sequence). CDR3 in amino acids: CASSPRLGDTDTQYF. The CDR3 nucleotides are TGTGCCAGCAGCCCGAGACTAGGGGACACAGATACGCAGTATTTT.

The chain links TRBV5-5 to TRBJ1-4; tentative D call: TRBD1 (5 bases). The CDR3 extends over 14 amino acids. Trimming took off 4 bases at V and 7 bases at J, with 14 bases between the two ends. The germline gives CDR1 SGHKS, CDR2 YYEKEE (reference sequence). This CDR3 reads CASSPGGYSEKLFF. DNA of the CDR3: TGTGCCAGCAGCCCCGGGGGGTATAGTGAAAAACTGTTTTTT.

This chain connects TRBV27 to TRBJ2-3, with TRBD2 matching over 7 bases. Germline CDR1 and CDR2: MNHEY and SMNVEV (reference sequence). J lost 3 bases, V lost 0 bases, and 3 bases had no gene match. The CDR3 consists of 15 residues. The CDR3 bases are TGTGCCAGCAGTTTATCCCGAGCGGGGACAGATACGCAGTATTTT. This encodes CASSLSRAGTDTQYF.

This chain connects TRBV11-2 to TRBJ2-3, with D possibly being TRBD1 (6 bases). This CDR3 has 16 residues. Germline lookup yields CDR1 SGHAT and CDR2 FQNNGV. Trimming took off 3 bases at V and 2 bases at J, with 15 bases between the two ends. This CDR3 reads CASSFGTSAPTDTQYF. DNA of the CDR3: TGTGCCAGCAGCTTCGGGACATCCGCCCCCACAGATACGCAGTATTTT.

This chain links TRBV7-9 with TRBJ1-1; D might be TRBD1 (5 bases). This CDR3 has 16 residues. With 6 bases removed from V and 5 bases from J, the gap between germline ends came to 22 bases. Germline V gene data show CDR1 as SEHNR and CDR2 as FQNEAQ (reference sequence). The CDR3 coding sequence is TGTGCCAGCAGAGGGAGGTATCGGCAGGGAGGGACTGAAGCTTTCTTT. Its translation: CASRGRYRQGGTEAFF.

V usage is TRBV6-6 and J usage is TRBJ2-1; TRBD1 aligns across 11 bases. V was clipped by 5 bases and J by 8 bases; unmatched bases: 11. This CDR3 region has 16 residues. CDR1 MNHNY and CDR2 SVGAGI come from the germline V gene (reference sequence). The CDR3: CASSHNRDRGYHEQFF. Written as DNA, the CDR3 is TGTGCCAGCAGTCACAACCGGGACAGGGGGTACCATGAGCAGTTCTTC.

Only a few counts were recorded for this clone. The gene calls are TRBV5-5 and TRBJ2-7, with D hard to call. Germline V gives CDR1 SGHKS, CDR2 YYEKEE (reference sequence). Trimming took 5 bases from V and 3 from J, leaving 6 bases between them. The CDR3 covers 11 residues. This CDR3 is CASSGYYEQYF. The CDR3 DNA follows: TGTGCCAGCAGTGGGTACTACGAGCAGTACTTC.

The gene calls are TRBV3-1 (or the pseudogene TRBV3-2) and TRBJ2-3; 11 nucleotides agree with TRBD2. CDR3 size: 14 residues. With V trimmed by 4 bases and J by 6 bases, 3 bases remained unmatched. Germline V gene sequence: CDR1 LGHDT, CDR2 YNNKEL (reference sequence). As DNA, the CDR3 is TGTGCCAGCAGCCCGGGACTAGCGGTGGATACGCAGTATTTT. Translated, it gives CASSPGLAVDTQYF.

The chain links TRBV18 to TRBJ1-5, with a possible D match to TRBD1 (6 bases). Trimming cost V 3 bases and J 0 bases, with 9 bases left between them. Germline CDR1 is KGHSH and CDR2 is LQKENI. The CDR3 covers 15 residues. The CDR3 loop is CASSPTGNSNQPQHF. In nucleotides, the CDR3 is TGTGCCAGCTCACCCACAGGGAATAGCAATCAGCCCCAGCATTTT.

The genes are TRBV27 and TRBJ2-2; D not certain. The CDR3 is 14 amino acids. CDR1 and CDR2 (germline): MNHEY, SMNVEV (reference sequence). The V gene lost 9 bases and the J gene lost 4 bases, with 15 bases spanning the gap. CDR3 loop: CASLPAVGTGELFF. CDR3 bases: TGTGCCAGTCTCCCCGCGGTGGGCACCGGGGAGCTGTTTTTT.

V is TRBV7-9 and J is TRBJ2-5, with no clear D. Trimming stripped 6 bases from V and 3 bases from J, with 5 bases between. This CDR3 is 11 amino acids long. The germline gives CDR1 SEHNR, CDR2 FQNEAQ (reference sequence). The CDR3 DNA is TGTGCCAGCAGTCAAAAAGAGACCCAGTACTTC. Its translation: CASSQKETQYF.

This rearrangement joins TRBV19 to TRBJ2-2; unclear D gene. V gave up 6 bases and J gave up 4 bases, with 3 bases separating them. Germline assignment: CDR1 LNHDA and CDR2 SQIVND (reference sequence). This CDR3 contains 11 residues. CDR3: CASSSTGELFF. Written as DNA, the CDR3 is TGTGCCAGTAGCAGCACCGGGGAGCTGTTTTTT.

The chain is built from TRBV10-1 and TRBJ2-3, with 11 bases identical to TRBD2. CDR1 and CDR2 (germline): WNHNN, SYGVQD (reference sequence). The CDR3 length is 18 residues. J lost 1 base, V lost 3 bases, and 9 bases had no gene match. This CDR3 is CASSDPSATSGGTDTQYF. As DNA, the CDR3 is TGCGCCAGCAGTGACCCGAGCGCGACTAGCGGGGGCACAGATACGCAGTATTTT.

This clone was seen a single time. The chain has TRBV18 and TRBJ2-1, with 10 bases identical to TRBD2. Germline V gives CDR1 KGHSH, CDR2 LQKENI. V lost 8 bases, J lost 2 bases, and 3 bases stayed unmatched. The CDR3 loop spans 14 amino acids. CDR3 sequence (DNA): TGTGCCAGCGCTAGCGGGGGTACCTACAATGAGCAGTTCTTC. Translation gives CASASGGTYNEQFF.

The V and J genes are TRBV27 and TRBJ1-1; unclear D gene. The V gene lost 3 bases and the J gene lost 8 bases, with 10 bases spanning the gap. The germline V gene encodes CDR1 MNHEY and CDR2 SMNVEV (reference sequence). The CDR3 consists of 12 residues. The DNA of the CDR3 is TGTGCCAGCAGTTTCCCCGCGACAGAAGCTTTCTTT. Amino acid sequence: CASSFPATEAFF.